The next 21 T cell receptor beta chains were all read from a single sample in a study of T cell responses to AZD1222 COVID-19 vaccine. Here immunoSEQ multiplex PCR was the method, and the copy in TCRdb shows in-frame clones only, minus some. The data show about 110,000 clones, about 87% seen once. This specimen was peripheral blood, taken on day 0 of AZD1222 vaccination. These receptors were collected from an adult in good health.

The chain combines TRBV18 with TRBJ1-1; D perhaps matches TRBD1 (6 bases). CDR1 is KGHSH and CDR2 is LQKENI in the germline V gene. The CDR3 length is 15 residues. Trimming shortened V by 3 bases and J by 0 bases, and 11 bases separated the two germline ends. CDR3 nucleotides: TGTGCCAGCTCACCCCAAACAGGGATGAACACTGAAGCTTTCTTT. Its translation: CASSPQTGMNTEAFF.

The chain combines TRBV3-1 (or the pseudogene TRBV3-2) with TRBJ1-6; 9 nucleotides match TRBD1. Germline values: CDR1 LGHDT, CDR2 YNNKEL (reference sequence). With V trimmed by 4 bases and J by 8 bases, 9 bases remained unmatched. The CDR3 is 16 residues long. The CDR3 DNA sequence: TGTGCCAGCAGCCCAGTGGGACAGGGTGTTCATTCACCCCTCCACTTT. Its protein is CASSPVGQGVHSPLHF.

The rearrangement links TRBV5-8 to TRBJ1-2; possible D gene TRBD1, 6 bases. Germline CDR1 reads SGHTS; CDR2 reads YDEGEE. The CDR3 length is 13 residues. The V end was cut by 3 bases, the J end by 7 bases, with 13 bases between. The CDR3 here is CASSSRGTFGYTF. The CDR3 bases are TGTGCCAGCAGCTCTAGGGGGACTTTTGGCTACACCTTC.

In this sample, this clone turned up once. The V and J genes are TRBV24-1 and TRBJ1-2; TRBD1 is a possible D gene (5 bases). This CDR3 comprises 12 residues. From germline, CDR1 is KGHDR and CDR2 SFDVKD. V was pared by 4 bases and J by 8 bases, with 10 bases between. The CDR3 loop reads CATSDPGTGYTF. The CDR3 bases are TGTGCCACCAGTGACCCAGGGACCGGCTACACCTTC.

The CDR3 DNA sequence: TGCGCCAGCAGTGAAAGGACTGAAGCTTTCTTT. Encoded protein: CASSERTEAFF. The chain uses TRBV10-2 and TRBJ1-1, with D unclear. CDR1 is WSHSY, CDR2 SAAADI, per germline. The CDR3 has 11 residues. Trimming took 3 bases from V and 5 from J, leaving 4 bases between them.

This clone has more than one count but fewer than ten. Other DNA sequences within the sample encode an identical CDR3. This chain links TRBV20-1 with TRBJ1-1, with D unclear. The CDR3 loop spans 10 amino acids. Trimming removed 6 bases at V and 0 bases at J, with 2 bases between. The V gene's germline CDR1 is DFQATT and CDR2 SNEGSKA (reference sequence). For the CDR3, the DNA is TGCAGTGCCATGAACACTGAAGCTTTCTTT. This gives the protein CSAMNTEAFF.

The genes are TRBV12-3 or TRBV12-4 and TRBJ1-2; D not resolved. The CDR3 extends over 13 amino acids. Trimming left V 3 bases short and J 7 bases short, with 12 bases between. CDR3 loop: CASSFIGDFGYTF. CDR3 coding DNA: TGTGCCAGCAGTTTCATTGGGGATTTTGGCTACACCTTC.

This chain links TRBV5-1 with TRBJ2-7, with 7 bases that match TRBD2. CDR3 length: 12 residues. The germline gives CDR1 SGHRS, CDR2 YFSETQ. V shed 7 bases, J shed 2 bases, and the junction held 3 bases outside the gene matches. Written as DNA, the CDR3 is TGCGCCAGCGCGAGCGGGACCTACGAGCAGTACTTC. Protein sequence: CASASGTYEQYF.

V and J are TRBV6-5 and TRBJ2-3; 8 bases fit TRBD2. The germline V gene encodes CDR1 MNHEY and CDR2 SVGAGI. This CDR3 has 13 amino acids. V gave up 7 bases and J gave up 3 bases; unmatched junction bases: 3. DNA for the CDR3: TGTGCCAGCACTAGCGGGCCGACAGATACGCAGTATTTT. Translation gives CASTSGPTDTQYF.

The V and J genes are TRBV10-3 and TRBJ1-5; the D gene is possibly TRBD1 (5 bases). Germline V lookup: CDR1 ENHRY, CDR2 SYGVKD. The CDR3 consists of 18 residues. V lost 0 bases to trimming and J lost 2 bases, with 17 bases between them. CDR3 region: CAISESLSQVGGNQPQHF. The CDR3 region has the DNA TGTGCCATCAGTGAGTCGTTGTCACAGGTGGGGGGCAATCAGCCCCAGCATTTT.

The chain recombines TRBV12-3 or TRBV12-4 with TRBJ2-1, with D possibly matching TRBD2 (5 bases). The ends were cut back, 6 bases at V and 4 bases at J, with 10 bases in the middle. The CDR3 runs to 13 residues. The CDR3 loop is CASRNGIYNEQFF. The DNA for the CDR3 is TGTGCCAGCAGGAACGGGATTTACAATGAGCAGTTCTTC.

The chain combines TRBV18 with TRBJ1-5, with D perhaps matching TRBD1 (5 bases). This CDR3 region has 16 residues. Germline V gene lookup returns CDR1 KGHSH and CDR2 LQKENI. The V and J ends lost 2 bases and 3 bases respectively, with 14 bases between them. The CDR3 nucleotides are TGTGCCAGCTCACCAAGGGGCGGGGGGAACAATCAGCCCCAGCATTTT. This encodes CASSPRGGGNNQPQHF.

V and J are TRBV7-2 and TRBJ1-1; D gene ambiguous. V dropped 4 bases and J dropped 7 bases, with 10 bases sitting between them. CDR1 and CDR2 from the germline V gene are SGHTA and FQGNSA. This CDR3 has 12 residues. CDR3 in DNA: TGTGCCAGCAGCTCCTTATACGGTGAAGCTTTCTTT. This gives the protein CASSSLYGEAFF.

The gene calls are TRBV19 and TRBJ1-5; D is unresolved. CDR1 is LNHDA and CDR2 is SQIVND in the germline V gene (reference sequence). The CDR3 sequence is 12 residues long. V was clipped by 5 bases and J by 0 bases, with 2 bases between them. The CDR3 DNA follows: TGTGCCAGTAGTTATAGCAATCAGCCCCAGCATTTT. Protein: CASSYSNQPQHF.

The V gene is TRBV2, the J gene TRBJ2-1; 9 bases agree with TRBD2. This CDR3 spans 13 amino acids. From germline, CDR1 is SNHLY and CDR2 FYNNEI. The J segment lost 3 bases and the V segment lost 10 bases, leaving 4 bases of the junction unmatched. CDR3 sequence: CATERGDYNEQFF. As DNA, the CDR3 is TGTGCCACCGAGCGGGGGGACTACAATGAGCAGTTCTTC. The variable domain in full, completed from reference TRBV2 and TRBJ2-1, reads EPEVTQTPSHQVTQMGQEVILRCVPISNHLYFYWYRQILGQKVEFLVSFYNNEISEKSEIFDDQFSVERPDGSNFTLKIRSTKLEDSAMYFCATERGDYNEQFFGPGTRLTVL.

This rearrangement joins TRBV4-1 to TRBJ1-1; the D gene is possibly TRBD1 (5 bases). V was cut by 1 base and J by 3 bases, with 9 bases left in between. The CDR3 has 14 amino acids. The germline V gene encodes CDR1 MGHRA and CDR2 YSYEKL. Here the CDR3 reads CASSQGQWDTEAFF. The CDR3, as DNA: TGCGCCAGCAGCCAAGGACAGTGGGACACTGAAGCTTTCTTT.

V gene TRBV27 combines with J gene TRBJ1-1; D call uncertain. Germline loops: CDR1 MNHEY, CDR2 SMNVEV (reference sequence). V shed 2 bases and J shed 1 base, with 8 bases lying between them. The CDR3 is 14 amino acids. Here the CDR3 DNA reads TGTGCCAGCAGTTTACGAGGGTCGAACACTGAAGCTTTCTTT. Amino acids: CASSLRGSNTEAFF.

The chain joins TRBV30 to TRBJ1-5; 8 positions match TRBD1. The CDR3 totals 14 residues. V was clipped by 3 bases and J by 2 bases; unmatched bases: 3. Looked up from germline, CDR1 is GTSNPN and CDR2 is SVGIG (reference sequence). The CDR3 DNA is TGTGCCTGGAGAAAGACAGGGGGCAATCAGCCCCAGCATTTT. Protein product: CAWRKTGGNQPQHF.

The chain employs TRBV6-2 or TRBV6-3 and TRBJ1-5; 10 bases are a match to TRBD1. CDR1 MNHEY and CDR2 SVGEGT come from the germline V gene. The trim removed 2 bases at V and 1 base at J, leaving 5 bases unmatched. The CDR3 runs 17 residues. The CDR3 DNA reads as TGTGCCAGCAGTTACCACGGACAGGGGGTGAGCAATCAGCCCCAGCATTTT. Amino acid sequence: CASSYHGQGVSNQPQHF.

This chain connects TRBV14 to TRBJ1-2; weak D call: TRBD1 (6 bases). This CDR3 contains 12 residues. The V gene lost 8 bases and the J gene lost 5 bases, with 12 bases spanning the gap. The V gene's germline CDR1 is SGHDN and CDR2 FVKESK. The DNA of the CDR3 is TGTGCCAGCGGGGTGAGGGGGTATGGCTACACCTTC. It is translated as CASGVRGYGYTF.

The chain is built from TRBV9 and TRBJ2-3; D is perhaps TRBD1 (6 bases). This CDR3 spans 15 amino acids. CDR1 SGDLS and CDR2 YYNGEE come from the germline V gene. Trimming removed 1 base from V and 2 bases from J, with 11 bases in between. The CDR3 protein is CASSVLGGNTDTQYF. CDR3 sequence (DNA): TGTGCCAGCAGCGTATTAGGGGGAAACACAGATACGCAGTATTTT.